This is a list of T cell receptor beta chains from one sample in a study of T cells in Graves' hyperthyroidism and ophthalmopathy. TCRdb re-analysed the multiplex PCR reads in MiXCR, keeping a single row per CDR3 protein. The data hold roughly 500,000 distinct CDR3 sequences, with around 50% observed a single time. The material sequenced was peripheral blood or thyroid tissue (not recorded which). These receptors originate from an adult woman with Graves' disease, either hyperthyroidism or ophthalmopathy (not recorded which). The CDR3 runs from the conserved cysteine through the conserved F or W. The D gene is left open where the match is weak. The size entry is marked missing in some rows and otherwise reads once, few, many or a size class.

j_call d_call cdr3_length clone_size v_call cdr3_aa cdr3_nt
TRBJ2-7 NA 14 NA TRBV20-1 CSASIAGRSYEQYF TGCAGTGCTAGCATCGCGGGACGATCCTACGAGCAGTACTTC
TRBJ2-5 TRBD1 17 NA TRBV7-9 CASSALSGGKSQETQYF TGTGCCAGCAGCGCCCTATCAGGGGGAAAGAGCCAAGAGACCCAGTACTTC
TRBJ2-7 TRBD1 15 many TRBV4-3 CASSQGTGGSYEQYF TGCGCCAGCAGCCAAGGGACAGGGGGAAGCTACGAGCAGTACTTC
TRBJ1-1 NA 14 many TRBV10-3 CAISDALSNTEAFF TGTGCCATCAGTGACGCCCTCAGTAACACTGAAGCTTTCTTT
TRBJ2-7 NA 14 many TRBV6-4 CASREEEKGCEQYF TGTGCCAGCAGGGAAGAGGAGAAGGGTTGCGAGCAGTACTTC
TRBJ1-1 NA 14 many TRBV10-3 CAISEAGADTEAFF TGTGCCATCAGTGAAGCAGGGGCGGACACTGAAGCTTTCTTT
TRBJ2-5 TRBD2 15 NA TRBV20-1 CSATRPSGSAETQYF TGCAGTGCGACCCGGCCGAGCGGGAGTGCGGAGACCCAGTACTTC
TRBJ1-6 NA 14 many TRBV5-7 CASSLGRLNSPLHF TGTGCCAGCAGCTTGGGACGGCTTAATTCACCCCTCCACTTT
TRBJ2-7 TRBD2 16 NA TRBV12-3/TRBV12-4 CASSFTSGRGGYEQYF TGTGCCAGCAGCTTTACTAGCGGGAGGGGGGGCTACGAGCAGTACTTC
TRBJ2-5 NA 16 NA TRBV27 CASSFGGPSRGETQYF TGTGCCAGCAGTTTTGGGGGACCCTCGAGAGGGGAGACCCAGTACTTC